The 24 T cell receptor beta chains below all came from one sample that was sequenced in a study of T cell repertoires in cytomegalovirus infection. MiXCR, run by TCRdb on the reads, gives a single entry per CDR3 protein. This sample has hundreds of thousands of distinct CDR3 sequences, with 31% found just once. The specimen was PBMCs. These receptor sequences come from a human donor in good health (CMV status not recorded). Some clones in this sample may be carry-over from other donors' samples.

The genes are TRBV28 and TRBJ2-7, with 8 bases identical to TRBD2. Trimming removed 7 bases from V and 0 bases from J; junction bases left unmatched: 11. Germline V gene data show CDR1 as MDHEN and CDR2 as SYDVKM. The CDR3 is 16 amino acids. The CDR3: CASIGAGDVNSYEQYF. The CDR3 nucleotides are TGTGCCAGCATTGGAGCGGGGGACGTTAACTCCTACGAGCAGTACTTC.

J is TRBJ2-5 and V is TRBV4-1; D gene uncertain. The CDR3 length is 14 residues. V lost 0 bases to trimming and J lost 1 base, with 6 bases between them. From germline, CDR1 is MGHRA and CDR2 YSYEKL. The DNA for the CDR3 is TGCGCCAGCAGCCAAGATTCCAGCCAAGAGACCCAGTACTTC. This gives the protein CASSQDSSQETQYF.

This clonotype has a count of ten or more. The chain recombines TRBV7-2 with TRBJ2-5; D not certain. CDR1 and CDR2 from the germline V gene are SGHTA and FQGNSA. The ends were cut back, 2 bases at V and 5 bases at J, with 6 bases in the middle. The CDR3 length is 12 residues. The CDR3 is CASSLMGETQYF. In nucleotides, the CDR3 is TGTGCCAGCAGCTTAATGGGGGAGACCCAGTACTTC.

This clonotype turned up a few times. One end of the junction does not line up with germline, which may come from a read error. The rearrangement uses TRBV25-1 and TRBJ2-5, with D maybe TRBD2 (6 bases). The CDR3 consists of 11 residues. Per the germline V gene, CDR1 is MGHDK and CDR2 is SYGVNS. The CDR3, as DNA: TGTGCCAGCAGTGCGGGAGAGACCAAGTACTTT. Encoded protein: CASSAGETKYF.

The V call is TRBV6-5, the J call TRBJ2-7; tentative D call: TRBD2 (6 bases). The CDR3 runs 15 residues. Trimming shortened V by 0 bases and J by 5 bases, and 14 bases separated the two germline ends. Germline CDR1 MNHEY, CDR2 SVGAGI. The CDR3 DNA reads TGTGCCAGCAGTTACTCGATGCGGGGAGACCACGAGCAGTACTTC. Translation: CASSYSMRGDHEQYF.

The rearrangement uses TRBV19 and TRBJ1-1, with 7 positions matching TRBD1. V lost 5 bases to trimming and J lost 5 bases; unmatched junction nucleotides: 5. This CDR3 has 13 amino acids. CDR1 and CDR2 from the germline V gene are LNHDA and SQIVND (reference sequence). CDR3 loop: CASSPTGFTEAFF. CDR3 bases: TGTGCCAGTAGTCCGACAGGGTTTACTGAAGCTTTCTTT.

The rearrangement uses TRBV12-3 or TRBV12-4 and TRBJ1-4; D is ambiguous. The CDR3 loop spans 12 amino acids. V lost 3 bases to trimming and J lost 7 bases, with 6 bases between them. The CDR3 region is CASSFRSEKLFF. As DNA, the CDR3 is TGTGCCAGCAGTTTTAGGAGTGAAAAACTGTTTTTT.

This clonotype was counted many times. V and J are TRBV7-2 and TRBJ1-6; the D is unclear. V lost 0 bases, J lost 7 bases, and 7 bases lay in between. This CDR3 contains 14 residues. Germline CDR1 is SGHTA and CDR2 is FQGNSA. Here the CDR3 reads CASSLATRNSPLHF. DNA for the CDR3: TGTGCCAGCAGCTTAGCGACGCGAAATTCACCCCTCCACTTT.

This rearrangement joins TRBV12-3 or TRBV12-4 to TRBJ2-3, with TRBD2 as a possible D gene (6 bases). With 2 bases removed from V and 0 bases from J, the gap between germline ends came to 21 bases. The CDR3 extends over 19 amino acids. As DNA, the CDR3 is TGTGCCAGCAGTTTAACCCCCGGTGGTAGCGGAACTAGCACAGATACGCAGTATTTT. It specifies CASSLTPGGSGTSTDTQYF.

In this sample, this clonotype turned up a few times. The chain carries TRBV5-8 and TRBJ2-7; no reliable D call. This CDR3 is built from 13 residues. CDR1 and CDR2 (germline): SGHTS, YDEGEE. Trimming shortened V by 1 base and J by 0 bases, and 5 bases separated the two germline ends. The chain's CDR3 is CASSLFASYEQYF. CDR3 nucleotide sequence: TGTGCCAGCAGCTTGTTCGCCTCCTACGAGCAGTACTTC.

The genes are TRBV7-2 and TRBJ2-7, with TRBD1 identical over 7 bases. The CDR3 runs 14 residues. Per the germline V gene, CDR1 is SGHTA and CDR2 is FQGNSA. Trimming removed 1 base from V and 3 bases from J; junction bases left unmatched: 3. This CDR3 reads CASSLVPGGYEQYF. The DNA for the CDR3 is TGTGCCAGCAGCTTAGTTCCAGGGGGCTACGAGCAGTACTTC.

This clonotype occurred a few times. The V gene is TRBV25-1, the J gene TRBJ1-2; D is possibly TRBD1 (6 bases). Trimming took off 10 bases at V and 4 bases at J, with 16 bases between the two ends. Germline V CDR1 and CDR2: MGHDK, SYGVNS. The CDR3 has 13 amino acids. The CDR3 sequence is CATRGGESYGYTF. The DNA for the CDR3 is TGTGCCACCCGAGGGGGAGAAAGCTATGGCTACACCTTC.

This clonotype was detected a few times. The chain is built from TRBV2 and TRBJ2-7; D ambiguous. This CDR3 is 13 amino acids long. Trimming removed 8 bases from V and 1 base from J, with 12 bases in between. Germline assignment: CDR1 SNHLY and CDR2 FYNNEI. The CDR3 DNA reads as TGTGCCAGCCGTGGTGGAATTTCCTACGAGCAGTACTTC. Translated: CASRGGISYEQYF. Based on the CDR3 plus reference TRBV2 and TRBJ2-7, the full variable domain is EPEVTQTPSHQVTQMGQEVILRCVPISNHLYFYWYRQILGQKVEFLVSFYNNEISEKSEIFDDQFSVERPDGSNFTLKIRSTKLEDSAMYFCASRGGISYEQYFGPGTRLTVT.

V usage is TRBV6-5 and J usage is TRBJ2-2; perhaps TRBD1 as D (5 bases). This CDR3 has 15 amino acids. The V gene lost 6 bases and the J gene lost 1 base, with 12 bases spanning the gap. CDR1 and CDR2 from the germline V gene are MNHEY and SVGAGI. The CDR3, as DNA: TGTGCCAGCAGACCGCCTACAGGGAACACCGGGGAGCTGTTTTTT. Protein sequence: CASRPPTGNTGELFF.

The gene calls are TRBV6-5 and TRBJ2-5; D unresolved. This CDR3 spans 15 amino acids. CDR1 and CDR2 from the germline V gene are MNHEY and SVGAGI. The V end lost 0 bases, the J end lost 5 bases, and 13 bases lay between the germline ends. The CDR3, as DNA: TGTGCCAGCAGTTACTCGATTCTCGAGAGGGAGACCCAGTACTTC. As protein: CASSYSILERETQYF.

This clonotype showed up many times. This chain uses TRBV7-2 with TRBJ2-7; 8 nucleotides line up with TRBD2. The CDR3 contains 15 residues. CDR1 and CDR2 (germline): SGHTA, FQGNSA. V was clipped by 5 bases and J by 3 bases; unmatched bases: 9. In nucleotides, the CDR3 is TGTGCCAGCAGCGCCGGGGGGGGCAGACACTACGAGCAGTACTTC. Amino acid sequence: CASSAGGGRHYEQYF.

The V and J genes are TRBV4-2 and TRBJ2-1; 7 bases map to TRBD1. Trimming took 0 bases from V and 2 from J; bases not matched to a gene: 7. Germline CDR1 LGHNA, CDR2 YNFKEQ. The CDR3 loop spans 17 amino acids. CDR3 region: CASSQDQYRGAYNEQFF. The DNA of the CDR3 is TGTGCCAGCAGCCAAGATCAGTACAGGGGAGCCTACAATGAGCAGTTCTTC.

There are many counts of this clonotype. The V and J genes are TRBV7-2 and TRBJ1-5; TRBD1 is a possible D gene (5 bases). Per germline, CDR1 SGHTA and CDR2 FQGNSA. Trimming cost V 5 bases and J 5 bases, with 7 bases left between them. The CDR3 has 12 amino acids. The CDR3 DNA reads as TGTGCCAGCAGCGTGGGGGATCAGCCCCAGCATTTT. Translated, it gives CASSVGDQPQHF.

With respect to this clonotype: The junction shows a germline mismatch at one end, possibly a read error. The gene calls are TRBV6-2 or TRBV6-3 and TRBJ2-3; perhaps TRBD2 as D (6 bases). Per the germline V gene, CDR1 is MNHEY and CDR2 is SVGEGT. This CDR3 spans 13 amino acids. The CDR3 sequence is CASSYGSWGLLGF. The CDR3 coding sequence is TGTGCCAGCAGTTACGGGAGTTGGGGACTCCTAGGTTTT.

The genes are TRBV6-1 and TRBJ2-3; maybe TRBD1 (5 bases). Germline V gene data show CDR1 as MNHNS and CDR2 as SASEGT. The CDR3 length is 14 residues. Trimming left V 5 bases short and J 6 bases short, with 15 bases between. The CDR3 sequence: CASSQGADPDTQYF. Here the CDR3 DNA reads TGTGCCAGCAGTCAAGGGGCCGATCCTGATACGCAGTATTTT.

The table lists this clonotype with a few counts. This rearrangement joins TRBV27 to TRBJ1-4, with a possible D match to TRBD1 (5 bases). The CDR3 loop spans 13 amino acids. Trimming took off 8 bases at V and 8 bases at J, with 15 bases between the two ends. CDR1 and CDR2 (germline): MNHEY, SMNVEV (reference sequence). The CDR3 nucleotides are TGTGCCAGCCGGCGGGGGGGTGAAGAAAAACTGTTTTTT. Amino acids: CASRRGGEEKLFF.

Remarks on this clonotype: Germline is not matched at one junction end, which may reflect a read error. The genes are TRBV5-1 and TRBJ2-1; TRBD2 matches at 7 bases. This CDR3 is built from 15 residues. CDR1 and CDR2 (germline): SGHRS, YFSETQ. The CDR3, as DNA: TGCGCCAGCAGCCCTGGGAGGGGATCCTACAATGAGCAGTGCTTC. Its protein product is CASSPGRGSYNEQCF.

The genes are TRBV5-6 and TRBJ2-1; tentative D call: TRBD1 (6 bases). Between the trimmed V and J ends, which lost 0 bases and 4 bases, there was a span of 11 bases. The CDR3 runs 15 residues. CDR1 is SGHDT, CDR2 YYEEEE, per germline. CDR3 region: CASSLGTGQYNEQFF. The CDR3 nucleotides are TGTGCCAGCAGCTTGGGTACAGGGCAATACAATGAGCAGTTCTTC.

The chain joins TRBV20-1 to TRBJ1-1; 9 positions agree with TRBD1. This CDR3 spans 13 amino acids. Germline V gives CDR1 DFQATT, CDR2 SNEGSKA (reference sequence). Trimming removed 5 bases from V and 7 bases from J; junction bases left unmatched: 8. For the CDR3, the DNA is TGCAGTGCTGGCTCGGGACAGGGATATGAAGCTTTCTTT. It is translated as CSAGSGQGYEAFF.